This T cell receptor beta chain was profiled in a study of T-cell memory formation after mild COVID-19. With respect to this clonotype: Its matching antigen is unknown.

This CDR3 contains 15 residues. The V gene end was trimmed by 6 bases and the J gene end by 0 bases; junction bases not matched to a gene: 2. Germline V CDR1 and CDR2: MNHNS, SASEGT. TCRdb processed the 5' RACE reads anew with MiXCR; each CDR3 protein has one entry. The profile covers about 200,000 distinct CDR3 sequences, with just over 9.5% appearing a single time and around 3.4% taken by the ten largest. Points from the study as a whole: Whereas later expanders leaned CD4+, clones contracting day 15 to 85 showed a balanced CD4/CD8 makeup.

Sequenced sample: PBMCs or a T cell subset sorted from them (not recorded which). The chain has TRBV6-1 and TRBJ2-2, with 9 bases fitting TRBD1. The sequence derives from a man between 18 and 35 years old who had mild COVID-19 (a few samples of this study predate the infection). Cell type and time point are not known. The CDR3 coding sequence is TGTGCCAGCAGCCGACAGGGGGCGAACACCGGGGAGCTGTTTTTT. Protein product: CASSRQGANTGELFF.